A selection of T cell receptor beta chains follows, all from one sample in a study of shared clonotypes between healthy human individuals. Only in-frame clones appear in the TCRdb table, and some are missing; sequencing was by immunoSEQ multiplex PCR. In the table there are about 2.3 million clones, around 92% of which are singletons. Specimen: naive CD4+ T cells from PBMCs. Receptors were obtained from a man aged 18-30 years in good health. Some clones in this sample may be carry-over from other donors' samples. Each CDR3 is given with its conserved first and last residue. Each record gives: clone size, J gene, CDR3 length, D gene, V gene, CDR3 protein, CDR3 DNA. The D gene is left open where the match is weak. Clone size is shown for a subset of rows, as once, few, many or a class of expanded clone.

>once|TRBJ2-7|14|-|TRBV6-5
CASSARERNYEQYF
TGTGCCAGCAGCGCCAGGGAAAGAAACTACGAGCAGTACTTC
>-|TRBJ2-1|11|-|TRBV5-1
CASSYHNEQFF
TGCGCCAGCAGCTATCATAATGAGCAGTTCTTC
>-|TRBJ2-5|16|TRBD2|TRBV5-1
CASTQGSGSGRETQYF
TGCGCCAGCACCCAAGGTAGCGGGAGTGGTCGAGAGACCCAGTACTTC
>-|TRBJ1-5|15|TRBD1|TRBV18
CASSPAGTETRPQHF
TGTGCCAGCTCACCCGCTGGGACAGAGACCCGGCCCCAGCATTTT
>-|TRBJ2-7|10|-|TRBV29-1
CSVGEYEQYF
TGCAGCGTTGGGGAATACGAGCAGTACTTC
>-|TRBJ2-1|12|-|TRBV10-3
CALRGQGNEQFF
TGTGCCCTTCGGGGGCAAGGGAATGAGCAGTTCTTC
>-|TRBJ1-1|11|-|TRBV30
CAWRHDTEAFF
TGTGCCTGGAGACACGACACTGAAGCTTTCTTT
>few|TRBJ2-2|15|-|TRBV19
CASSPPGSLTGELFF
TGTGCCAGTAGCCCCCCGGGCAGCCTCACCGGGGAGCTGTTTTTT
>-|TRBJ2-6|17|-|TRBV7-9
CASSLRRPNSGANVLTF
TGTGCCAGCAGCTTGAGACGCCCAAACTCTGGGGCCAACGTCCTGACTTTC
>-|TRBJ1-4|17|-|TRBV5-4
CASSLRSGLGTNEKLFF
TGTGCCAGCAGCTTGCGGTCAGGGCTGGGGACTAATGAAAAACTGTTTTTT
>-|TRBJ2-1|13|-|TRBV7-8
CASSFGGRNEQFF
TGTGCCAGCAGCTTCGGGGGTCGCAATGAGCAGTTCTTC
>-|TRBJ2-7|14|-|TRBV7-2
CASSNAHARGEQYF
TGTGCCAGCAGCAACGCGCATGCCCGGGGGGAGCAGTACTTC
>-|TRBJ2-3|15|TRBD2|TRBV6-5
CASRNLAGHTDTQYF
TGTGCCAGCAGGAACCTAGCGGGGCACACAGATACGCAGTATTTT
>-|TRBJ1-5|14|-|TRBV6-5
CASSSREINQPQHF
TGTGCCAGCAGTAGCCGTGAGATCAATCAGCCCCAGCATTTT
>-|TRBJ2-7|15|TRBD2|TRBV27
CASRTRTSGEYEQYF
TGTGCCAGCAGAACCCGGACTAGCGGAGAGTACGAGCAGTACTTC
>once|TRBJ2-7|17|-|TRBV18
CASSPARQVGGYYEQYF
TGTGCCAGCTCACCTGCTAGGCAGGTCGGCGGATACTACGAGCAGTACTTC
>-|TRBJ1-2|14|-|TRBV28
CASTPRSLNYGYTF
TGTGCCAGCACCCCCCGGAGTCTGAACTATGGCTACACCTTC
>-|TRBJ2-4|15|-|TRBV15
CATSRLEGAKNIQYF
TGTGCCACCAGCAGATTAGAAGGAGCCAAAAACATTCAGTACTTC
>-|TRBJ2-7|14|-|TRBV30
CAWNWGRGGYEQYF
TGTGCCTGGAATTGGGGCAGGGGAGGCTACGAGCAGTACTTC
>once|TRBJ2-3|16|TRBD2|TRBV7-6
CASSARLAGGSDTQYF
TGTGCCAGCAGCGCCAGACTAGCGGGAGGTTCAGATACGCAGTATTTT
>-|TRBJ2-3|15|TRBD2|TRBV6-1
CASSALAGATDTQYF
TGTGCCAGCAGTGCCTTAGCGGGAGCGACAGATACGCAGTATTTT
>-|TRBJ1-2|13|-|TRBV6-5
CASRSPGLNGYTF
TGTGCCAGCAGATCACCTGGACTAAATGGCTACACCTTC
>-|TRBJ1-1|14|-|TRBV18
CASSPNLGLTEAFF
TGTGCCAGCTCACCAAATCTGGGCCTCACAGAAGCTTTCTTT
>-|TRBJ1-4|13|-|TRBV28
CASAEGRTEKLFF
TGTGCCAGTGCGGAGGGACGGACCGAAAAACTGTTTTTT
>-|TRBJ1-1|12|-|TRBV28
CASSFMRFEAFF
TGTGCCAGCAGTTTCATGCGATTTGAAGCTTTCTTT
>-|TRBJ2-1|15|-|TRBV9
CASSAMGPSGNEQFF
TGTGCCAGCAGCGCCATGGGCCCCTCGGGCAATGAGCAGTTCTTC
>once|TRBJ2-7|16|TRBD1|TRBV27
CASSLTPGQGQYEQYF
TGTGCCAGCAGTTTAACACCGGGACAGGGACAATACGAGCAGTACTTC
>-|TRBJ2-7|15|TRBD2|TRBV28
CASHTAGTKTYEQYF
TGTGCCAGCCACACCGCCGGGACTAAAACCTACGAGCAGTACTTC
>-|TRBJ2-5|13|TRBD1|TRBV29-1
CSVDFQGAETQYF
TGCAGCGTTGATTTCCAGGGGGCTGAGACCCAGTACTTC
>-|TRBJ2-1|18|TRBD2|TRBV7-9
CASSPLPIAGGIYNEQFF
TGTGCCAGCAGCCCACTCCCGATAGCGGGAGGGATCTACAATGAGCAGTTCTTC
>-|TRBJ2-7|15|-|TRBV7-3
CASSLGFQLHDEQYF
TGTGCCAGCAGCTTAGGTTTTCAGCTCCACGACGAGCAGTACTTC
>-|TRBJ1-5|13|-|TRBV6-1
CASSDFYNQPQHF
TGTGCCAGCAGTGATTTCTACAATCAGCCCCAGCATTTT
>-|TRBJ2-7|14|-|TRBV10-3
CAPPQGPFRGEQYF
TGTGCCCCGCCACAGGGCCCGTTCCGTGGCGAGCAGTACTTC
>-|TRBJ1-1|12|-|TRBV29-1
CSGGAGNTEAFF
TGCAGCGGGGGGGCAGGTAACACTGAAGCTTTCTTT
>-|TRBJ2-2|15|TRBD1|TRBV6-1
CASRTGEAGTGELFF
TGTGCCAGCAGGACAGGGGAGGCCGGCACCGGGGAGCTGTTTTTT
>once|TRBJ2-5|14|-|TRBV6-5
CASTKPGAGKAQYF
TGTGCCAGCACCAAACCGGGGGCGGGAAAGGCCCAGTACTTC
>-|TRBJ2-3|16|TRBD1|TRBV5-1
CASSPGQGVGTDTQYF
TGCGCCAGCAGTCCCGGACAGGGGGTAGGCACAGATACGCAGTATTTT
>-|TRBJ2-5|14|-|TRBV28
CASSESRGPRAQYF
TGTGCCAGCAGTGAATCCCGGGGACCCAGGGCCCAGTACTTC
>-|TRBJ2-3|14|TRBD1|TRBV19
CASSPGQGRNTQYF
TGTGCCAGTAGTCCCGGACAGGGGAGGAATACGCAGTATTTT
>-|TRBJ2-2|18|-|TRBV5-1
CASRWVHRRGTEDGELFF
TGCGCCAGCCGATGGGTCCACAGGCGGGGAACTGAGGACGGGGAGCTGTTTTTT
>-|TRBJ1-5|13|-|TRBV7-3
CASSLNPAQPQHF
TGTGCCAGCAGCTTAAATCCAGCTCAGCCCCAGCATTTT
>-|TRBJ2-3|17|TRBD2|TRBV5-4
CASSLASGRAGTDTQYF
TGTGCCAGCAGCTTGGCTAGCGGGAGGGCCGGGACAGATACGCAGTATTTT
>-|TRBJ1-4|15|-|TRBV9
CASSMQDSFNEKLFF
TGTGCCAGCAGCATGCAGGACAGTTTCAATGAAAAACTGTTTTTT
>-|TRBJ2-5|15|-|TRBV10-1
CASSESARGSETQYF
TGCGCCAGCAGTGAGTCAGCAAGGGGTTCGGAGACCCAGTACTTC
>-|TRBJ2-1|16|TRBD2|TRBV7-2
CASSFPGLAGSAGQFF
TGTGCCAGCAGCTTCCCGGGACTAGCGGGATCGGCAGGGCAGTTCTTC
>-|TRBJ2-5|12|-|TRBV5-4
CAIQGHQETQYF
TGTGCCATACAGGGACACCAAGAGACCCAGTACTTC
>-|TRBJ1-3|14|-|TRBV15
CATSRVVSGNTIYF
TGTGCCACCAGCCGCGTGGTTTCTGGAAACACCATATATTTT
>-|TRBJ2-1|11|TRBD2|TRBV10-3
CAISDLAGQFF
TGTGCCATCAGTGACCTAGCGGGGCAGTTCTTC
>-|TRBJ2-3|16|TRBD2|TRBV5-4
CASSLVGTSGADTQYF
TGTGCCAGCAGCTTGGTGGGAACTAGCGGCGCAGATACGCAGTATTTT
>few|TRBJ1-1|12|-|TRBV6-5
CASRSGDTEAFF
TGTGCCAGCAGGTCCGGGGACACTGAAGCTTTCTTT
>-|TRBJ1-3|15|-|TRBV15
CATSMRGGSGNTIYF
TGTGCCACCAGCATGCGGGGGGGCTCTGGAAACACCATATATTTT
>-|TRBJ1-1|16|-|TRBV27
CASRPLLGAMNTEAFF
TGTGCCAGCAGACCACTTTTAGGAGCTATGAACACTGAAGCTTTCTTT
>-|TRBJ2-3|15|-|TRBV11-2
CASSPLGVGTDTQYF
TGTGCCAGCAGCCCCCTTGGAGTTGGGACAGATACGCAGTATTTT
>-|TRBJ2-5|17|-|TRBV4-2
CASSQADRLGWRETQYF
TGTGCCAGCAGCCAAGCGGATCGACTAGGATGGCGAGAGACCCAGTACTTC
>-|TRBJ1-2|12|-|TRBV2
CASTQGLDGYTF
TGTGCCAGCACCCAGGGTTTGGATGGCTACACCTTC
>-|TRBJ2-1|12|-|TRBV30
CAWMTPPNEQFF
TGTGCCTGGATGACTCCACCGAATGAGCAGTTCTTC
>-|TRBJ1-5|16|-|TRBV7-7
CASSLETGLGNQPQHF
TGTGCCAGCAGCTTAGAAACGGGCCTGGGCAATCAGCCCCAGCATTTT
>-|TRBJ1-2|14|-|TRBV7-9
CASSSLTGQYGYTF
TGTGCCAGCAGCTCCTTGACAGGACAATATGGCTACACCTTC
>-|TRBJ2-6|19|-|TRBV27
CASSLSDMLGFSGANVLTF
TGTGCCAGCAGTTTATCTGACATGCTAGGGTTCTCTGGGGCCAACGTCCTGACTTTC
>once|TRBJ1-1|14|-|TRBV5-1
CASSLTGMNTEAFF
TGCGCCAGCAGTCTAACAGGGATGAACACTGAAGCTTTCTTT